Below are 4 T cell receptor beta chains sequenced from a single sample in a study of blood T cells in healthy people across ages. Using a J-beta primer mix together with a sample-barcoded 5' primer, a second PCR was run for about 6 to 11 cycles. TCRdb re-analysed the 5' RACE reads in MiXCR, keeping a single row per CDR3 protein. Of 1.5 million to 2 million distinct CDR3 sequences in the sample, 28% were seen once. The sequenced sample consisted of blood. Receptors were obtained from a woman aged 25-40 years in good health.

This clonotype occurred many times. CDR3 in amino acids: CASSPPGLASGEQYF. CDR3 DNA: TGTGCCAGCAGTCCCCCGGGACTAGCGTCTGGGGAGCAGTACTTC. V gene TRBV12-3 or TRBV12-4 combines with J gene TRBJ2-5; TRBD2 matches 10 bases. The CDR3 totals 15 residues. The V and J ends lost 5 bases and 11 bases, in that order; junction bases with no gene match: 14.

This clonotype was counted only a few times. V usage is TRBV7-9 and J usage is TRBJ1-2; 9 positions agree with TRBD1. The CDR3 is 15 amino acids. Germline CDR1 SEHNR, CDR2 FQNEAQ (reference sequence). Trimming removed 5 bases from V and 2 bases from J; junction bases left unmatched: 6. The CDR3 DNA follows: TGTGCCAGCAGCGCTCGGACAGGGGCCAACTATGGCTACACCTTC. This codes for CASSARTGANYGYTF. Based on the CDR3 plus reference TRBV7-9 and TRBJ1-2, the full variable domain is DTGVSQNPRHKITKRGQNVTFRCDPISEHNRLYWYRQTLGQGPEFLTYFQNEAQLEKSRLLSDRFSAERPKGSFSTLEIQRTEQGDSAMYLCASSARTGANYGYTFGSGTRLTVV.

This sequence joins TRBV4-1 and TRBJ2-1; D unclear. Germline V lookup: CDR1 MGHRA, CDR2 YSYEKL. V lost 0 bases and J lost 0, with 9 bases in between. The CDR3 is 16 amino acids. The DNA for the CDR3 is TGCGCCAGCAGCCAAGATCTTGCGAGCTCCTACAATGAGCAGTTCTTC. Residues: CASSQDLASSYNEQFF.

This clonotype has more than one count but fewer than ten. J is TRBJ2-3 and V is TRBV12-3 or TRBV12-4, with 10 nucleotides matching TRBD2. V gave up 6 bases and J gave up 1 base; unmatched junction bases: 13. The CDR3 sequence is 18 residues long. The CDR3 spells CASRKARLAGSGTDTQYF. As DNA, the CDR3 is TGTGCCAGCAGAAAGGCCCGACTAGCGGGCTCTGGCACAGATACGCAGTATTTT.